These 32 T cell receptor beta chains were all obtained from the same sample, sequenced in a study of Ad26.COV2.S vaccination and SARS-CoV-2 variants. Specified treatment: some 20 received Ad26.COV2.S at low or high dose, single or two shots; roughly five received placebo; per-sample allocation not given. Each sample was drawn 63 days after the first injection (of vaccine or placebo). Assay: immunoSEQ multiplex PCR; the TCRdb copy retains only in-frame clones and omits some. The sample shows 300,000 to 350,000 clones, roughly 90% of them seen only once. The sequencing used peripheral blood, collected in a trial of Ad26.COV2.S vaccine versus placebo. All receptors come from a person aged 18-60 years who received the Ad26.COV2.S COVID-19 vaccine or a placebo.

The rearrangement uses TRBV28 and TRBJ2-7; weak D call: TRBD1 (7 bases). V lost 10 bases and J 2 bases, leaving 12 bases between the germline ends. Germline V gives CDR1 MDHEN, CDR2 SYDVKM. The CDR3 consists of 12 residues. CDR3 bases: TGTGCCACCAGGGGGGTCCCCTACGAGCAGTACTTC. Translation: CATRGVPYEQYF. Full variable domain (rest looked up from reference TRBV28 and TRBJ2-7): DVKVTQSSRYLVKRTGEKVFLECVQDMDHENMFWYRQDPGLGLRLIYFSYDVKMKEKGDIPEGYSVSREKKERFSLILESASTNQTSMYLCATRGVPYEQYFGPGTRLTVT.

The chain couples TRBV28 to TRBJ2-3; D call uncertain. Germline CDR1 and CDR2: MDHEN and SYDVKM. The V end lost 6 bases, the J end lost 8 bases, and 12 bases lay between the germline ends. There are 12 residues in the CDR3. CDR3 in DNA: TGTGCCAGCAGGGGTCGTCTTGCTACGCAGTATTTT. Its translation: CASRGRLATQYF. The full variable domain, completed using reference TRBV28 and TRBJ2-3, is DVKVTQSSRYLVKRTGEKVFLECVQDMDHENMFWYRQDPGLGLRLIYFSYDVKMKEKGDIPEGYSVSREKKERFSLILESASTNQTSMYLCASRGRLATQYFGPGTRLTVL.

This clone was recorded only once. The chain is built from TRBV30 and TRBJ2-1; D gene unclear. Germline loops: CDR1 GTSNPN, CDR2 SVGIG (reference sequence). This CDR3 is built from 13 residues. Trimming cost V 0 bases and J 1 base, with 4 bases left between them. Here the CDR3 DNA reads TGTGCCTGGAGTGTACAATCCTACAATGAGCAGTTCTTC. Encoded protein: CAWSVQSYNEQFF.

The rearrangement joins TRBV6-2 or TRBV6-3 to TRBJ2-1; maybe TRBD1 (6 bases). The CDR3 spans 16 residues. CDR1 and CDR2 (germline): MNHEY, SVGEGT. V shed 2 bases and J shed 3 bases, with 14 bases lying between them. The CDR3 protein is CASSYTRGWGYNEQFF. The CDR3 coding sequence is TGTGCCAGCAGTTACACCAGGGGATGGGGCTACAATGAGCAGTTCTTC.

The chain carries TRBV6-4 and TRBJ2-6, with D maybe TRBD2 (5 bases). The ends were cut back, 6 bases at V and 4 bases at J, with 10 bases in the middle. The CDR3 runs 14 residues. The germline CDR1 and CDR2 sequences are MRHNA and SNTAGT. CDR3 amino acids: CASRPGSGANVLTF. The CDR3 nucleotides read TGTGCCAGCAGGCCGGGGTCAGGGGCCAACGTCCTGACTTTC.

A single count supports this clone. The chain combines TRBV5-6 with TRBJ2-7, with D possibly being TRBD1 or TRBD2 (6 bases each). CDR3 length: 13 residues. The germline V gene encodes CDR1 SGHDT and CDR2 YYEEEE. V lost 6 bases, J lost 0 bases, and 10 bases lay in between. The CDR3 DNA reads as TGTGCCAGCACCCGGGGGCCCTCCTACGAGCAGTACTTC. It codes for CASTRGPSYEQYF.

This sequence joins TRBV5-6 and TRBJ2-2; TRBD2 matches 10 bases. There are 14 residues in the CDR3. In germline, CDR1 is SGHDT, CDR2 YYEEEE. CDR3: CAAGTSATGGELFF. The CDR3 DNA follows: TGTGCAGCCGGGACTAGCGCCACAGGTGGGGAGCTGTTTTTT.

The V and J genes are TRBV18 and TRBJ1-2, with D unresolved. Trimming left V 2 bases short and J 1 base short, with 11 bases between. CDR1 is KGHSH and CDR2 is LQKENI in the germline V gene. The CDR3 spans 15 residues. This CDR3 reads CASSPAESVNYGYTF. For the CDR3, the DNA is TGTGCCAGCTCACCAGCGGAGAGCGTTAACTATGGCTACACCTTC.

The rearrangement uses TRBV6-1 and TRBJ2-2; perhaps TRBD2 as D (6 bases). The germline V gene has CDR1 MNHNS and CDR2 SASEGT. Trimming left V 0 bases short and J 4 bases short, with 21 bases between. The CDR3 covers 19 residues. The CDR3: CASSEAPEEGRSLTGELFF. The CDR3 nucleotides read TGTGCCAGCAGTGAAGCCCCCGAGGAGGGCAGGAGCCTCACCGGGGAGCTGTTTTTT.

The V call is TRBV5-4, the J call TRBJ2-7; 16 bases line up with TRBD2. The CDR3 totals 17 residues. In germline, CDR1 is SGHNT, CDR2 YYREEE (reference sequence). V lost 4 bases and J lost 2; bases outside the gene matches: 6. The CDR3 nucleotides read TGTGCCAGCAGCCCGGGACTAGCGGGAGGGCCGACCTACGAGCAGTACGTC. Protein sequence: CASSPGLAGGPTYEQYV.

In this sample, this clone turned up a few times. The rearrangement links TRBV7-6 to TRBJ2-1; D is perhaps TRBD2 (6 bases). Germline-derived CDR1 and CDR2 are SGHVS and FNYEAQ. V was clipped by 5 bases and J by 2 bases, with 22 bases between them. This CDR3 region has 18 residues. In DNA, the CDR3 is TGTGCCAGCAGCCCTGGCCCCCCCTTAGCGGCTGCCTACAATGAGCAGTTCTTC. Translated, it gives CASSPGPPLAAAYNEQFF.

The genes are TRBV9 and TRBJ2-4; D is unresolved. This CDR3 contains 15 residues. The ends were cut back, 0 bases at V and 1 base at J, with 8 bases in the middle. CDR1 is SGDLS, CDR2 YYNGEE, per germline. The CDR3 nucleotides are TGTGCCAGCAGCGTAGGCGACGGGGCCAAAAACATTCAGTACTTC. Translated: CASSVGDGAKNIQYF.

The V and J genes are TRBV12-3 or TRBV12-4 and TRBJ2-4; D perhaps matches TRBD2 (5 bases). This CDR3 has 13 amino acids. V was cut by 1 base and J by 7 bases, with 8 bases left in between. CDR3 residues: CASSLGGLNIQYF. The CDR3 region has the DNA TGTGCCAGCAGTTTAGGAGGGTTGAACATTCAGTACTTC.

The CDR3 DNA is TGTGCCAGCAGCGCCGATGGGTTCAACTATGGCTACACCTTC. Protein: CASSADGFNYGYTF. The chain is built from TRBV9 and TRBJ1-2; no clear D gene. The CDR3 is 14 amino acids. Germline V lookup: CDR1 SGDLS, CDR2 YYNGEE. Trimming took 3 bases from V and 2 from J, leaving 11 bases between them.

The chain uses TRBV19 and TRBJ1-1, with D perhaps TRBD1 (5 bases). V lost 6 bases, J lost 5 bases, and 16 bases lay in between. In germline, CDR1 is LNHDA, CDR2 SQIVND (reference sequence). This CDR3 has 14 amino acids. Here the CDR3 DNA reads TGTGCCAGTAGGAAACAAGGGTCAGGGACTGAAGCTTTCTTT. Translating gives CASRKQGSGTEAFF.

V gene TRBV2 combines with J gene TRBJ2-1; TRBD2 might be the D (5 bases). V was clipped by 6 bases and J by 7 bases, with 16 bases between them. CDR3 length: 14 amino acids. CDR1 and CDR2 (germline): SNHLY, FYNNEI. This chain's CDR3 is CASRLGLRQNEQFF. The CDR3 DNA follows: TGTGCCAGCAGATTAGGACTCCGTCAAAATGAGCAGTTCTTC.

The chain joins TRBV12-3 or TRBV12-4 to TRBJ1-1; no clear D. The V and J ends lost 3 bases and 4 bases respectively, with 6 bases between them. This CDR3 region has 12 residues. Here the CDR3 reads CASSFASTEAFF. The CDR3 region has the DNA TGTGCCAGCAGTTTCGCCTCCACTGAAGCTTTCTTT.

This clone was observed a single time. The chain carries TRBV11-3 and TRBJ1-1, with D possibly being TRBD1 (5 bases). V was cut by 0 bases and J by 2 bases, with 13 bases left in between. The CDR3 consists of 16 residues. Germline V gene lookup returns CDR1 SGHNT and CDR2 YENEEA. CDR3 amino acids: CASSLDGRGANTEAFF. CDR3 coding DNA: TGTGCCAGCAGCTTAGATGGAAGAGGGGCCAACACTGAAGCTTTCTTT.

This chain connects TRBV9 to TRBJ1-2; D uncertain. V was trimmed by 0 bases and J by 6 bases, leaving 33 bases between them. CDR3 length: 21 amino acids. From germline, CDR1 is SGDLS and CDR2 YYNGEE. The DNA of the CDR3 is TGTGCCAGCAGCGTAGGACCCGCAGATCTCACCCTGACAACCCTGAACAATGGCTACACCTTC. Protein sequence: CASSVGPADLTLTTLNNGYTF.

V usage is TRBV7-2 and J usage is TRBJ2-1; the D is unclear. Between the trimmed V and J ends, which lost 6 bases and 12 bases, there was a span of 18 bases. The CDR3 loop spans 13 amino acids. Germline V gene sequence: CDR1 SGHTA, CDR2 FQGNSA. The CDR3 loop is CASRGRGEDVQFF. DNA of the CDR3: TGTGCCAGCAGGGGCCGTGGAGAGGATGTGCAGTTCTTC.

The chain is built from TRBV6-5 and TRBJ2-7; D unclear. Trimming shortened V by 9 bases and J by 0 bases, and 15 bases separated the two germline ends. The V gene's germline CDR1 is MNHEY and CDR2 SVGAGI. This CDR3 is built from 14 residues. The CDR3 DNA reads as TGTGCCAGTGGGCGTCAGTACTACTCCTACGAGCAGTACTTC. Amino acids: CASGRQYYSYEQYF.

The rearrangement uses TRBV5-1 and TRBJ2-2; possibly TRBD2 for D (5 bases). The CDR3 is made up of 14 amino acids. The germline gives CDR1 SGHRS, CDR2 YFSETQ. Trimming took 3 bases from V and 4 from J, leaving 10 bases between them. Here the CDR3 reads CASSSGFSTGELFF. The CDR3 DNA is TGCGCCAGCAGCTCGGGGTTTAGCACCGGGGAGCTGTTTTTT.

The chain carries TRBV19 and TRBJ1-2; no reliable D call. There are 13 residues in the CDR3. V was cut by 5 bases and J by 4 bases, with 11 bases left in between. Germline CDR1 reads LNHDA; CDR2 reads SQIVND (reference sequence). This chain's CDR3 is CASSEDGPYGYTF. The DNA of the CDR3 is TGTGCCAGTAGTGAGGACGGTCCCTATGGCTACACCTTC. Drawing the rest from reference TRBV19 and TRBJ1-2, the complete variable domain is DGGITQSPKYLFRKEGQNVTLSCEQNLNHDAMYWYRQDPGQGLRLIYYSQIVNDFQKGDIAEGYSVSREKKESFPLTVTSAQKNPTAFYLCASSEDGPYGYTFGSGTRLTVV.

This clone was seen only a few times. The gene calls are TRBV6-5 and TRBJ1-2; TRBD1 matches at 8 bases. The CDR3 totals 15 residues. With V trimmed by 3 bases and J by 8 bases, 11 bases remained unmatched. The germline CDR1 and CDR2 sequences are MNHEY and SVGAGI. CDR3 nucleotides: TGTGCCAGCAGTTATAGGGGACAGGAATCGGGGGGCTACACCTTC. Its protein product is CASSYRGQESGGYTF.

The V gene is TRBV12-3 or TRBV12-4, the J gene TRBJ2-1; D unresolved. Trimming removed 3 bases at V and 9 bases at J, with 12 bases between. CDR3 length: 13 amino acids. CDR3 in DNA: TGTGCCAGCAGTTTTCGGACGGGTTTTGAGCAGTTCTTC. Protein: CASSFRTGFEQFF.

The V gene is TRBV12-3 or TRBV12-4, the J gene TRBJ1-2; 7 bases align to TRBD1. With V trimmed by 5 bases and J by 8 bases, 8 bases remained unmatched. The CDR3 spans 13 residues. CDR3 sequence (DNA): TGTGCCAGCAGTCGCGACAGGGACTGGGGCTACACCTTC. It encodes CASSRDRDWGYTF.

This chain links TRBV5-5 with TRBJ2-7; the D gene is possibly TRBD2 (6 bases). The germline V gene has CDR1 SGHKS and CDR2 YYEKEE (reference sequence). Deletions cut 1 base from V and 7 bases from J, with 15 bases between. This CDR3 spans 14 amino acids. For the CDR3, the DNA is TGTGCCAGCAGCTTGTGGGACTGGACTGTGGAGCAGTACGTC. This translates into CASSLWDWTVEQYV.

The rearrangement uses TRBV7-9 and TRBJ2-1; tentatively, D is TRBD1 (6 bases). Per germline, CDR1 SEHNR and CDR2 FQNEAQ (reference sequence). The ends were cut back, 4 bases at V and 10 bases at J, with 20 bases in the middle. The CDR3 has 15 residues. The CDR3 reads CASSSTRDKVGEQFF. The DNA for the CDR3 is TGTGCCAGCAGCTCAACTAGGGACAAAGTGGGGGAGCAGTTCTTC. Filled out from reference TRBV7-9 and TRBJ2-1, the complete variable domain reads DTGVSQNPRHKITKRGQNVTFRCDPISEHNRLYWYRQTLGQGPEFLTYFQNEAQLEKSRLLSDRFSAERPKGSFSTLEIQRTEQGDSAMYLCASSSTRDKVGEQFFGPGTRLTVL.

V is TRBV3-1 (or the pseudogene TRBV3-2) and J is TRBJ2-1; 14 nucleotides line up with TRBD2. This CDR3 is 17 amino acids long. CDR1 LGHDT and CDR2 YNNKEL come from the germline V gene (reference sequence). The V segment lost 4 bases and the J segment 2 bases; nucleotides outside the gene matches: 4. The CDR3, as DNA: TGTGCCAGCAGCCCCCGGACTAGCGGGGGGACCTACAATGAGCAGTTCTTC. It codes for CASSPRTSGGTYNEQFF.

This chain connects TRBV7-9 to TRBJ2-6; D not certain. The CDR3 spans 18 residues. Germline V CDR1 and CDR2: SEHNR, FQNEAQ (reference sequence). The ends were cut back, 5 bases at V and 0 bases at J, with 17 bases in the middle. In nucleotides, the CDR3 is TGTGCCAGCAGCCTCGGGCTCTATATAATCTCTGGGGCCAACGTCCTGACTTTC. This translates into CASSLGLYIISGANVLTF.

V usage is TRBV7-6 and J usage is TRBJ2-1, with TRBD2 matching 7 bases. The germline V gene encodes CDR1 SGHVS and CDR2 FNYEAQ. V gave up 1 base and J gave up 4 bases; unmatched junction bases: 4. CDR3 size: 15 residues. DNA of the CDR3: TGTGCCAGCAGCTTAGAGGCTAGCGGTTACAATGAGCAGTTCTTC. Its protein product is CASSLEASGYNEQFF.

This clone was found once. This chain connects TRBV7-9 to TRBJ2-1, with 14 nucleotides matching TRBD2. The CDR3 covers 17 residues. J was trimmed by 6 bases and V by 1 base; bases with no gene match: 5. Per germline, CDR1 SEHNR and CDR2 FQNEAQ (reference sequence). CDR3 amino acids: CASSLDPGLAGGNEQFF. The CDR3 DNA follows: TGTGCCAGCAGCTTAGACCCTGGACTAGCGGGAGGCAATGAGCAGTTCTTC.